This T cell receptor beta chain emerged from a study of shared clonotypes between healthy human individuals. Only CD45RO-negative cells positively selected for CCR7 counted as naive CD8 cells, so terminally differentiated effector memory CD45RA+ cells were excluded. The protocol was immunoSEQ multiplex PCR, while the TCRdb copy is restricted to in-frame clones and leaves out a portion. In the table there are around 2,100,000 clones, about 95% of which are singletons. J was trimmed by 1 base and V by 5 bases; bases with no gene match: 12. The CDR3 covers 17 residues. The germline V gene encodes CDR1 SGHNT and CDR2 YENEEA.

Specimen: naive CD8+ T cells sorted from blood. This sequence originates from a man aged 18 to 29 in good health. This sequence joins TRBV11-3 and TRBJ2-3; 7 bases map to TRBD1. The CDR3 here is CASSRRAGGVGTDTQYF. The CDR3 nucleotides read TGTGCCAGCAGCCGAAGGGCAGGGGGAGTGGGCACAGATACGCAGTATTTT.